This is a list of T cell receptor beta chains from one sample in a study of control samples from healthy donors and cancer patients. Sequenced by immunoSEQ multiplex PCR; TCRdb stores in-frame clones only, minus some. The repertoire holds 200,000 or so clones, about 95% seen once, with roughly 1.6% in the top ten. What was sequenced was blood. The receptor set was obtained from a man between 50 and 59 years old in good health. The CDR3 runs from the conserved cysteine through the conserved F or W. Fields, in order: CDR3 protein, V gene, J gene.

CASRSRQGAIRELFF	TRBV5-6	TRBJ2-2
CASTSTYNEQFF	TRBV28	TRBJ2-1
CASSVGVGTEAFF	TRBV9	TRBJ1-1
CASSLGRTNTGELFF	TRBV5-1	TRBJ2-2
CASKPGRSNTEAFF	TRBV2	TRBJ1-1
CASSWDGASNYGYTF	TRBV6-5	TRBJ1-2
CASSFEGAEAFF	TRBV27	TRBJ1-1
CASSFEGFGTDEQYF	TRBV7-9	TRBJ2-7
CASSLYRVHENYGYTF	TRBV5-4	TRBJ1-2
CASSNPGLLGNEAFF	TRBV19	TRBJ1-1
CASSRRTYEQYF	TRBV12-3/TRBV12-4	TRBJ2-7
CASSTLSEQYF	TRBV18	TRBJ2-7
CASSLQNQPQHF	TRBV7-8	TRBJ1-5
CASSALGTPRGRQETQYF	TRBV6-4	TRBJ2-5
CASSQDGSYGYTF	TRBV3-1/TRBV3-2	TRBJ1-2
CASSYRTSGDPNF	TRBV6-2/TRBV6-3	TRBJ2-5
CASSPSQAAGDTQYF	TRBV3-1/TRBV3-2	TRBJ2-5
CASSRVGTGDSPLHF	TRBV6-7	TRBJ1-6
CASSLDRGIRYGYTF	TRBV5-8	TRBJ1-2
CASSLGDRSSNQPQHF	TRBV11-2	TRBJ1-5
CASSLNRGSRPDTQYF	TRBV7-2	TRBJ2-3
CASGGNSNQPQHF	TRBV6-5	TRBJ1-5
CASSQGQPEQFF	TRBV7-9	TRBJ2-1
CASSQSDKTNSPLHF	TRBV7-9	TRBJ1-6
CASSLEADRAYF	TRBV13	TRBJ2-7
CASSSWDSYNSPLHF	TRBV27	TRBJ1-6